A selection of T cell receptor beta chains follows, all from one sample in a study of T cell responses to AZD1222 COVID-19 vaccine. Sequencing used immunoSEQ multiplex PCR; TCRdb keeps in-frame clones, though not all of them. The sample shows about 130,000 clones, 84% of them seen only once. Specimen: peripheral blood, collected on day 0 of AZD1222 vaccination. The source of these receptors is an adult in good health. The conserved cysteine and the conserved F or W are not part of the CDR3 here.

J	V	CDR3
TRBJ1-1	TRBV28	ASSYPNIGQGNISIISTEAF
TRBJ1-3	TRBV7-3	ASSSQQGNTIY
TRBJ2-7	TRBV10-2	ASTVNPPYEQY
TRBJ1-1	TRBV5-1	ASTDLRGTNTEAF
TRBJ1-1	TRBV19	ASSITQLNTEAF
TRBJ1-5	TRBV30	AWSSAERQPQH
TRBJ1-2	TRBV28	ASRKPGNYGYT
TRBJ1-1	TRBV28	ASSLRAAEAF
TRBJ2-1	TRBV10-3	AISEVSGAHNEQF
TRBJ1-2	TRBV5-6	ASRNQGADGYT
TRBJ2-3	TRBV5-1	ASSLTGGGGTDTQY
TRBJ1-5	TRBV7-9	ASSWTGGNQPQH
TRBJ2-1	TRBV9	ASSPSGQTNNEQF
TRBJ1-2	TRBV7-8	ASSPAGTVPNYGYT
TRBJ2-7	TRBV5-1	ASSFPTGATSSYEQY
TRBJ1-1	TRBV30	ALQGVVRAF
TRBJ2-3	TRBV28	ASSSSWGSGTDTQY
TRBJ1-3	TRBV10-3	AISEGGNTIY
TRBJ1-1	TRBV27	ASSSGRVNTEAF
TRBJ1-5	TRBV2	ASSGYYSNQPQH
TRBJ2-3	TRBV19	ASSIYGTDTQY
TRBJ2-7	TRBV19	ASSSTGSSYEQY
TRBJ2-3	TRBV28	ASSGLWTRPSTDTQY
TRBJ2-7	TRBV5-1	ASSLGTLENDEQY
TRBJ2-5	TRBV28	ASRSLGHQNTREETQY
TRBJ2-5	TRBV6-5	ATREDGKETQY
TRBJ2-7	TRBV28	ASGRHEQY
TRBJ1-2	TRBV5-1	ASSTETGLNYGYT
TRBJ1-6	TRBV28	ASSAYRGRDSPLH
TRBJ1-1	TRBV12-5	ASGFSSTRDAF
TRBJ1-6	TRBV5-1	ASSLSPGDNSPLH
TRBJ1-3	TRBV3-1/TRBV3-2	ASSRTGPTLNTIY
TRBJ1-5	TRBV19	ASSIAPQPQH
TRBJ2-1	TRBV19	ASTPPGLAGVNEQF
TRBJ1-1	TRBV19	ASSDRANTEAF
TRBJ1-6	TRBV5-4	ASSLNRENSPLH
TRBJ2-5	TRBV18	ASSPEMGETQY
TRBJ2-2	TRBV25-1	ASSVQSTGELF
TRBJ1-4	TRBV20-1	SASRDNRAEKLF
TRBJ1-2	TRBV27	ASSLSTGGPYGYT
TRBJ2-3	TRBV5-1	ASSPDSPAGMSTQY
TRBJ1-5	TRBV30	AWSVSRDQPQH
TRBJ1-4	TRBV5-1	ASSSDGGGKLF
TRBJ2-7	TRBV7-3	ASSAHGTGGSYEQY
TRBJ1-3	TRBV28	ASSYWGVLGNTIY
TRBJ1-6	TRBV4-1	ASSQEVGARNSPLH
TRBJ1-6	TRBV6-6	ASSYGGQGVNSPLH
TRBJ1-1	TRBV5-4	ASSRRGFEAF
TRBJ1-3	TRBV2	ASHPFQGTSGNTIY
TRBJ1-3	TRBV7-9	ASSSSNSGNTIY